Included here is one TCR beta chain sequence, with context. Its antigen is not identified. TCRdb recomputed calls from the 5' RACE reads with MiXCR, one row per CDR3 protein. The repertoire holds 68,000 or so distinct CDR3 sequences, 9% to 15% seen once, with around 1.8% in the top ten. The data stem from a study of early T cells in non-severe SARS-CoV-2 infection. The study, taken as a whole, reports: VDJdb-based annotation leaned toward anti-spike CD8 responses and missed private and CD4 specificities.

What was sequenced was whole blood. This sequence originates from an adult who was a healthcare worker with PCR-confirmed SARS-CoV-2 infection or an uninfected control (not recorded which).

The CDR3 protein is CAWKGDLTSYEQYF. The CDR3, as DNA: TGTGCCTGGAAGGGGGACTTAACCTCGTACGAGCAGTACTTC. V and J are TRBV30 and TRBJ2-7, with D tentatively TRBD1 or TRBD2 (6 bases each). Germline V CDR1 and CDR2: GTSNPN, SVGIG (reference sequence). Trimming cost V 4 bases and J 4 bases, with 17 bases left between them. CDR3 length: 14 residues.